The rows below give T cell receptor beta chains drawn from one sample of a study of response to subunit inactivated influenza vaccine. TCRdb reprocessed the RT-PCR reads via MiXCR and lists one record per CDR3 protein. Seen here are 450,000 to 600,000 distinct CDR3 sequences, approximately 7.2% observed once, and the top ten hold about an eighth. Source: PBMCs from blood, taken around 2 years after vaccination. These receptors all come from a man aged 45-69 years who received an inactivated influenza vaccine. Each CDR3 is given with its conserved first and last residue. Each record gives: J gene, V gene, clone size, D gene, CDR3 protein, CDR3 DNA. The D gene is left open where the match is weak. Size tells how often a clone was seen (once, few, many) or the class of an expanded clone, and some rows leave it out.

TRBJ2-7,TRBV10-3,NA,TRBD2,CAISEWLAGGPYEQYF,TGTGCCATCAGTGAGTGGTTAGCGGGAGGGCCCTACGAGCAGTACTTC
TRBJ2-5,TRBV2,few,NA,CASSEAPGEETQYF,TGTGCCAGCAGTGAAGCACCCGGGGAAGAGACCCAGTACTTC
TRBJ1-1,TRBV28,NA,TRBD1,CASSSGGMNTEAFF,TGTGCCAGCAGTTCAGGGGGAATGAACACTGAAGCTTTCTTT
TRBJ2-5,TRBV9,few,TRBD2,CASSVSSGQETQYF,TGTGCCAGCAGCGTATCTAGCGGCCAAGAGACCCAGTACTTC
TRBJ2-1,TRBV7-2,many,NA,CASSQRNNEQFF,TGTGCCAGCAGTCAAAGGAACAATGAGCAGTTCTTC
TRBJ2-1,TRBV11-3,many,TRBD2,CASSLGLAGGPYYNEQFF,TGTGCCAGCAGCTTAGGACTAGCGGGGGGGCCCTACTACAATGAGCAGTTCTTC
TRBJ2-1,TRBV27,few,TRBD1,CASSVYLDRGFNEQFF,TGTGCCAGCAGTGTATATTTGGACAGGGGGTTTAATGAGCAGTTCTTC
TRBJ2-7,TRBV7-2,many,TRBD1,CASSLGDRGSEQYF,TGTGCCAGCAGCTTAGGTGACAGGGGCTCCGAGCAGTACTTC
TRBJ2-1,TRBV4-3,many,NA,CASSAAAGVNEQFF,TGCGCCAGCAGCGCGGCTGCTGGTGTCAATGAGCAGTTCTTC
TRBJ2-5,TRBV15,NA,TRBD2,CATSGRAGYQETQYF,TGTGCCACCAGCGGCCGAGCGGGGTACCAAGAGACCCAGTACTTC
TRBJ2-5,TRBV9,few,NA,CASSVEGWQETQYF,TGTGCCAGCAGCGTAGAAGGATGGCAAGAGACCCAGTACTTC
TRBJ1-1,TRBV12-3/TRBV12-4,many,TRBD1,CASSFAQGGNTEAFF,TGTGCCAGCAGTTTCGCTCAGGGGGGGAACACTGAAGCTTTCTTT
TRBJ1-5,TRBV19,many,TRBD1,CASSQQGKYGQPQHF,TGTGCCAGTAGTCAACAGGGGAAATACGGTCAGCCCCAGCATTTT
TRBJ1-4,TRBV28,many,NA,CASSKMVGEEKLFF,TGTGCCAGCAGCAAGATGGTGGGTGAGGAAAAACTGTTTTTT
TRBJ2-4,TRBV5-1,few,NA,CASSADSLSIQYF,TGCGCCAGCAGCGCAGACAGCCTCAGCATTCAGTACTTC
TRBJ2-7,TRBV20-1,NA,NA,CSASSLAYIREQYF,TGCAGTGCTTCCAGTCTAGCGTATATCCGCGAGCAGTACTTC
TRBJ2-7,TRBV20-1,many,NA,CSAGRQQHEQYF,TGCAGTGCTGGCCGACAACAACACGAGCAGTACTTC
TRBJ2-2,TRBV3-1,NA,TRBD2,CASSQATLLAPGELFF,TGTGCCAGCAGCCAAGCAACCTTACTAGCGCCCGGGGAGCTGTTTTTT
TRBJ2-5,TRBV6-1,many,NA,CASSQVAGGETQYF,TGTGCCAGCAGCCAAGTCGCAGGAGGGGAGACCCAGTACTTC
TRBJ2-7,TRBV10-2,few,TRBD2,CASSESRGGLRYEQYF,TGCGCCAGCAGTGAGTCGCGGGGGGGGTTACGTTACGAGCAGTACTTC
TRBJ2-3,TRBV3-1,few,TRBD2,CASSQGEMGLVTQYF,TGTGCCAGCAGCCAAGGAGAGATGGGACTAGTAACGCAGTATTTT
TRBJ2-2,TRBV4-3,few,NA,CASSQDSRTGELFF,TGCGCCAGCAGCCAAGATTCGAGGACCGGGGAGCTGTTTTTT
TRBJ1-1,TRBV7-2,many,NA,CASSRRITGAGTMNTEAFF,TGTGCCAGCAGCCGCCGAATCACGGGGGCAGGGACTATGAACACTGAAGCTTTCTTT
TRBJ1-1,TRBV4-3,NA,TRBD1,CASSLGRDREF,TGCGCCAGCAGCCTCGGCCGGGACAGGGAATTT
TRBJ2-7,TRBV25-1,few,NA,CASSDFTSSYEQYF,TGTGCCAGCAGTGACTTCACGTCCTCCTACGAGCAGTACTTC
TRBJ2-1,TRBV20-1,few,TRBD2,CSAIRTSGEQFF,TGCAGTGCTATTAGGACTAGCGGGGAGCAGTTCTTC
TRBJ1-2,TRBV5-1,NA,NA,CASSLAGGEEGYTF,TGCGCCAGCAGCTTGGCCGGTGGGGAAGAAGGCTACACCTTC
TRBJ2-5,TRBV18,NA,NA,CASSHGPKKETQYF,TGTGCCAGCTCACATGGACCGAAAAAAGAGACCCAGTACTTC
TRBJ1-2,TRBV6-2/TRBV6-3,few,NA,CASSYSVGRKFVDYGYTF,TGTGCCAGCAGTTACTCTGTAGGCCGCAAATTTGTAGACTATGGCTACACCTTC
TRBJ2-2,TRBV5-8,few,NA,CASRRGMYATGELFF,TGTGCCAGCAGGAGAGGGATGTATGCCACCGGGGAGCTGTTTTTT
TRBJ2-3,TRBV10-3,NA,NA,CAISAVLERYTDTQYF,TGTGCAATCTCGGCAGTACTCGAACGGTACACAGATACGCAGTATTTT
TRBJ2-2,TRBV3-1,few,NA,CASSPFSYTGELFF,TGTGCCAGCAGCCCATTCAGTTACACCGGGGAGCTGTTTTTT
TRBJ1-6,TRBV6-5,NA,NA,CASSSGTLGSPLHF,TGTGCCAGCAGTTCCGGGACATTAGGCTCACCCCTCCACTTT
TRBJ2-3,TRBV5-1,many,TRBD2,CASSAGGGGDTQYF,TGCGCCAGTTCCGCTGGCGGGGGAGGGGATACGCAGTATTTT
TRBJ2-3,TRBV15,NA,NA,CATSREKFVADTQYF,TGTGCCACCAGCAGAGAAAAATTTGTAGCAGATACGCAGTATTTT
TRBJ2-7,TRBV7-9,many,TRBD1,CASSLAERGPSSYEQYF,TGTGCCAGCAGCTTAGCAGAGAGGGGGCCAAGCTCCTACGAGCAGTACTTC
TRBJ2-3,TRBV20-1,many,TRBD2,CSARLAGLRTDTQYF,TGCAGTGCTAGACTAGCGGGTCTACGCACAGATACGCAGTATTTT
TRBJ2-1,TRBV27,NA,NA,CASSIRGLYNEQFF,TGTGCCAGCAGTATCAGGGGCCTCTACAATGAGCAGTTCTTC
TRBJ1-2,TRBV10-3,NA,NA,CAISGGQGRGYTF,TGTGCCATCAGTGGAGGGCAGGGACGGGGCTACACCTTC
TRBJ2-7,TRBV10-3,few,TRBD1,CAIRQDRDSRGTYF,TGTGCCATCAGACAGGACAGGGACAGTCGGGGGACGTACTTC
TRBJ2-3,TRBV7-2,NA,TRBD2,CASSLSSGGGTQYF,TGTGCCAGCAGCTTATCCAGCGGGGGAGGTACGCAGTATTTT
TRBJ2-7,TRBV27,NA,TRBD2,CASSLKSGRWSSYEQYF,TGTGCCAGCAGTTTGAAAAGCGGGAGGTGGAGCTCCTACGAGCAGTACTTC
TRBJ1-2,TRBV4-3,once,TRBD1,CASSPGTVSGYTF,TGCGCCAGCAGCCCGGGGACAGTGAGCGGCTACACCTTC
TRBJ2-1,TRBV12-3/TRBV12-4,NA,NA,CASSLIWGRIYNEQFF,TGTGCCAGCAGTTTAATCTGGGGGCGGATCTACAATGAGCAGTTCTTC
TRBJ1-1,TRBV5-4,NA,TRBD1,CASSPGTGKTEAFF,TGTGCCAGCAGCCCCGGGACAGGGAAAACTGAAGCTTTCTTT
TRBJ2-7,TRBV18,many,TRBD1,CASSPGTGGSYEQYF,TGTGCCAGCAGTCCCGGGACAGGAGGATCCTACGAGCAGTACTTC
TRBJ2-7,TRBV20-1,NA,TRBD1,CSATNPRDRGLYEQYF,TGCAGTGCTACAAACCCCCGGGACAGGGGTTTGTACGAGCAGTACTTC
TRBJ2-1,TRBV14,many,TRBD1,CASSRQGYSEQFF,TGTGCCAGCAGCCGACAGGGGTACAGTGAGCAGTTCTTC
TRBJ1-1,TRBV7-9,NA,NA,CASSLWERGDTEAFF,TGTGCCAGCAGCTTATGGGAAAGGGGGGACACTGAAGCTTTCTTT
TRBJ2-5,TRBV20-1,NA,TRBD2,CSGTSGVGETQYF,TGCAGTGGGACTAGCGGGGTGGGGGAGACCCAGTACTTC
TRBJ2-1,TRBV12-3/TRBV12-4,NA,NA,CASSLMNSEQFF,TGTGCCAGCAGTCTCATGAACAGTGAGCAGTTCTTC
TRBJ2-1,TRBV4-1,many,TRBD2,CASSQGVQRGGPNEQFF,TGCGCCAGCAGCCAAGGGGTACAGCGGGGGGGCCCCAATGAGCAGTTCTTC
TRBJ1-2,TRBV20-1,NA,NA,CSASTGRRYTF,TGCAGTGCTAGCACTGGGCGTCGCTACACCTTC
TRBJ2-3,TRBV7-2,NA,NA,CASSFPGIQASTDTQYF,TGTGCCAGCAGCTTCCCGGGTATTCAGGCTAGCACAGATACGCAGTATTTT
TRBJ1-1,TRBV20-1,many,NA,CSATPKRGTSVQMLNTEAFF,TGCAGTGCTACTCCTAAAAGGGGGACCTCGGTACAGATGTTGAACACTGAAGCTTTCTTT
TRBJ1-1,TRBV12-3/TRBV12-4,once,NA,CPSSQGLNTEAFF,TGTCCCAGCAGTCAGGGTCTGAACACTGAAGCTTTCTTT
TRBJ2-7,TRBV20-1,few,TRBD1,CSVRTGGSEQYF,TGCAGTGTTCGTACAGGGGGCTCCGAGCAGTACTTC
TRBJ1-1,TRBV11-3,NA,NA,CASRHEAFF,TGTGCCAGCAGACATGAAGCTTTCTTT
TRBJ1-6,TRBV7-2,few,NA,CASSLSPRNSPLHF,TGTGCCAGCAGCTTATCTCCGAGGAATTCACCCCTCCACTTT
TRBJ2-3,TRBV3-1,NA,TRBD2,CASSLGTSGGKADTQYF,TGTGCCAGCAGCCTCGGGACTAGCGGGGGCAAGGCAGATACGCAGTATTTT